A selection of T cell receptor beta chains follows, all from one sample in a study of patients and donors after allogeneic stem cell transplantation. TCRdb independently ran MiXCR on the RT-PCR reads; one entry per CDR3 protein. The table lists about 400,000 distinct CDR3 sequences, around 15% of them singletons. Material for sequencing was blood, either unsorted or a sorted T cell fraction (not recorded which). Receptor source: a human donor who was either an allogeneic HSCT recipient or a stem cell or donor lymphocyte infusion donor (not recorded which). It is not recorded whose cells these are; they may come from a transplant donor. The CDR3 runs from the conserved cysteine through the conserved F or W. D genes are given only for firm matches. Size tells how often a clone was seen (once, few, many) or the class of an expanded clone, and some rows leave it out.

abundance,j_gene,d_gene,v_gene,CDR3nt,CDR3aa
few,TRBJ1-3,TRBD1,TRBV2,TGTGCCAGCAGGGAGACAGGGACTGGAAACACCATATATTTT,CASRETGTGNTIYF
few,TRBJ2-1,.,TRBV11-2,TGTGCCAGCAGCGTTCGGACTCCGGGGCAGACAAGCTCCTACAATGAGCAGTTCTTC,CASSVRTPGQTSSYNEQFF
few,TRBJ1-2,TRBD1,TRBV6-2/TRBV6-3,TGTGCCAGCAGCCACTTGAGACAGGGTAGTGGCTACACCTTC,CASSHLRQGSGYTF
.,TRBJ2-1,.,TRBV3-1,TGTGCCAGCAGCCAAGAGGTCCGGAGGGAGCAGTTCTTC,CASSQEVRREQFF
few,TRBJ2-1,.,TRBV2,TGTGCCAGACGAACTGGAGGGCAGAGGAATGAGCAGTTCTTC,CARRTGGQRNEQFF
.,TRBJ2-7,.,TRBV27,TGTGCCAGCAGTCTGACCCGGACAGCCTACGAGCAGTACTTC,CASSLTRTAYEQYF
few,TRBJ2-7,.,TRBV15,TGTGCCACCAGCAGACAGGGAGTCTACGAGCAGTACTTC,CATSRQGVYEQYF
few,TRBJ1-1,.,TRBV3-1,TGTGCCAGCAGCCAGATCCCGCTGCTGACGAACACTGAAGCTTTCTTT,CASSQIPLLTNTEAFF
many,TRBJ1-1,TRBD1,TRBV7-6,TGTGCCAGCAGCTTAGGGACAGGGACTGAAGCTTTCTTT,CASSLGTGTEAFF
.,TRBJ2-2,.,TRBV5-7,TGTGCCAGCAGCTTGAGGCTGAACACCGGGGAGCTGTTTTTT,CASSLRLNTGELFF
many,TRBJ1-1,.,TRBV3-1,TGTGCCAGCAGCCAACGAGGGATGAACACTGAAGCTTTCTTT,CASSQRGMNTEAFF
few,TRBJ2-1,.,TRBV6-5,TGTGCCAGCAGTTACGGCCAGCCCCACAATGAGCAGTTCTTC,CASSYGQPHNEQFF
many,TRBJ1-2,.,TRBV3-1,TGTGCCAGCAGCCAAGATTCGGTACGTCGGAGCTACACCTTC,CASSQDSVRRSYTF
.,TRBJ2-7,.,TRBV6-1,TGTGCCAGCAGTAGACAGGGAGGGAAAAACGAGCAGTACTTC,CASSRQGGKNEQYF
.,TRBJ1-6,.,TRBV12-3/TRBV12-4,TGTGCCAGCACCTCAGGGAGGGGCCGAAGGAGCTCCTATAATTCACCCCTCCACTTT,CASTSGRGRRSSYNSPLHF
few,TRBJ2-5,.,TRBV25-1,TGTGCCAGCAGTGAGCGGGGACAGCGAGCGGAGACCCAGTACTTC,CASSERGQRAETQYF
many,TRBJ2-1,.,TRBV4-3,TGCGCCAGCAGCCAAGGAGTTAACGAGCAGTTCTTC,CASSQGVNEQFF
few,TRBJ2-7,TRBD2,TRBV7-7,TGTGCTAGCAGCTTAAAAGGGACTAGCGGAAGCTCCTACGAGCAGTACTTC,CASSLKGTSGSSYEQYF
.,TRBJ1-6,.,TRBV18,TGTGCCAGCTCGCCGACTGCGAGCTCCTATAATTCACCCCTCCACTTT,CASSPTASSYNSPLHF
few,TRBJ2-5,TRBD2,TRBV5-6,TGTGCCAGCAGCTGGGACCCGACTAGCGGGGGGCGGGAGACCCAGTACTTC,CASSWDPTSGGRETQYF
.,TRBJ1-3,TRBD1,TRBV11-2,TGTGCCAGCAGCTCCATCAGGGGGCTTGGAAACACCATATATTTT,CASSSIRGLGNTIYF
.,TRBJ1-1,TRBD1,TRBV12-3/TRBV12-4,TGTGCCAGCAGGCCGACAGGGCCCAACACTGAAGCTTTCTTT,CASRPTGPNTEAFF
.,TRBJ2-4,TRBD2,TRBV20-1,TGCAGTGCTAGGTTGGCCGGGGGGTCCAAAAACATTCAGTACTTC,CSARLAGGSKNIQYF
many,TRBJ2-1,TRBD2,TRBV20-1,TGCAGTGCTGGTGGAATACTAGCGACCTACAATGAGCAGTTCTTC,CSAGGILATYNEQFF
many,TRBJ2-1,.,TRBV5-1,TGCGCCAGCAGCTTGTTAGGTATAGAGCAGTTCTTC,CASSLLGIEQFF
many,TRBJ2-1,.,TRBV20-1,TGCAGTGCTAGACCTGACTGGTACAATGAGCAGTTCTTC,CSARPDWYNEQFF
.,TRBJ1-1,.,TRBV2,TGTGCCAGCAGTGCTAAGAATGAAGCTTTCTTT,CASSAKNEAFF
.,TRBJ1-6,.,TRBV20-1,TGCAGTGCCGTGGGACAAGTTGGAAGGTCACCCCTCCACTTT,CSAVGQVGRSPLHF
few,TRBJ2-4,.,TRBV7-9,TGTGCCAGCAGCCCAGGTAGCATTCAGTACTTC,CASSPGSIQYF
.,TRBJ1-4,TRBD1,TRBV5-1,TGCGCCAGCCGGATCGGGACAGTTAATGAAAAACTGTTTTTT,CASRIGTVNEKLFF
.,TRBJ2-7,TRBD2,TRBV20-1,TGCAGTGCGAGGACTAGTAAAAAGTTGTTAGGCGAGCAGTACTTC,CSARTSKKLLGEQYF
many,TRBJ2-5,.,TRBV15,TGTGCCACCAGTCCTGGGCTACAAGAGACCCAGTACTTC,CATSPGLQETQYF
.,TRBJ1-1,.,TRBV7-9,TGTGCCAGCAGCTTTGGGGGATCGAGCACTGAAGCTTTCTTT,CASSFGGSSTEAFF
few,TRBJ2-7,.,TRBV27,TGTGCCAGCAGTTCCACAGAGTGGCATCAGTACTTC,CASSSTEWHQYF
few,TRBJ1-3,.,TRBV12-3/TRBV12-4,TGTGCCAGCAGTATTTCCTCCTCTGGAAACACCATATATTTT,CASSISSSGNTIYF
.,TRBJ2-1,TRBD2,TRBV5-1,TGCGCCAGCAGCGGCGGGACTAGCGGGGGCCCGGCCGATGAGCAGTTCTTC,CASSGGTSGGPADEQFF
few,TRBJ2-1,.,TRBV7-7,TGTGCCAGCAGCTTAGAGGGGGCTAGCGGTCCCTACAATGAGCAGTTCTTC,CASSLEGASGPYNEQFF